The sequence of this T cell receptor beta chain was determined in a study of CD8+ T cells in alopecia areata. Study at large: Scoring of severity for treated patients was based on percentage of affected scalp area.

This sample's treatment: oral pan-JAK inhibitor, 5-10 mg twice daily. As concerns this clone: Its antigen is not identified.

The authors extracted RNA and reverse transcribed it into cDNA as the sequencing template. Profiling relied on immunoSEQ multiplex PCR, and the TCRdb table lists in-frame clones only, not all of them. The sample contains about 180,000 clones, approximately 49% of which appear only once. The CDR3 extends over 14 amino acids. Trimming at V came to 3 bases and at J to 5 bases, leaving 7 bases not matched to a gene. Germline V CDR1 and CDR2: SQVTM, ANQGSEA. General study points: Between patients, shared TCR sequences were less clear than in mice. This was possibly due in part to HLA diversity in the patient population.

The TCR sequence derives from a human donor with alopecia areata. The sample here was CD8+ T cells sorted from blood, taken around week 54, from a patient treated with tofacitinib. The chain links TRBV29-1 to TRBJ1-2; 9 nucleotides line up with TRBD1. The CDR3 DNA follows: TGCAGCGTTGATTTGACAGGGGGTCTGTATGGCTACACCTTC. Protein: CSVDLTGGLYGYTF.